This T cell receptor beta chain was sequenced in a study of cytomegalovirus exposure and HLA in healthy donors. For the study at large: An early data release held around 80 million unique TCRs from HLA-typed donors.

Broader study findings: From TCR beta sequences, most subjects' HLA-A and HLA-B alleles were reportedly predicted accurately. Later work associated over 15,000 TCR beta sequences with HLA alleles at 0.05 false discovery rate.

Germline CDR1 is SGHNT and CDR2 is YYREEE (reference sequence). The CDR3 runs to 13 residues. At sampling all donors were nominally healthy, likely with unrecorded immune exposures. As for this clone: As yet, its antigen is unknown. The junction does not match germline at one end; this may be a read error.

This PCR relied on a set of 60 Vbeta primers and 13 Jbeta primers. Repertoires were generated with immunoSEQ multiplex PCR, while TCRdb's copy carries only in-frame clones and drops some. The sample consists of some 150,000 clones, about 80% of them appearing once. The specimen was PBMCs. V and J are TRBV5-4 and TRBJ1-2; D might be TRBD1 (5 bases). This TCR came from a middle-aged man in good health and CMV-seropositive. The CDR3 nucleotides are TGTGCCAGCAGCCCCAGAGGTGGGGCGAGGCCCGGCTTC. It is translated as CASSPRGGARPGF.